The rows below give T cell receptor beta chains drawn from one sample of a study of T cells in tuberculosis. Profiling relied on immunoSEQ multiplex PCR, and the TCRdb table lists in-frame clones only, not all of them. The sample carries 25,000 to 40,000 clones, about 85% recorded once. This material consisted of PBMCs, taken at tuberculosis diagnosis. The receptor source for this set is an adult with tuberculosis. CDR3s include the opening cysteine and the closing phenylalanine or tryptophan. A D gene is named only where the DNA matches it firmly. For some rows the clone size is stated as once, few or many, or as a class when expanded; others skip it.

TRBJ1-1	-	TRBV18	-	TGTGCCAGCTCACCGTACAGGGAGACCACTGAAGCTTTCTTT	CASSPYRETTEAFF
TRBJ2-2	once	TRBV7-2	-	TGTGCCAGCAGCTTTTCCGGGGACGGGGAGCTGTTTTTT	CASSFSGDGELFF
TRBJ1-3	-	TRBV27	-	TGTGCCAGCAGTTTGAAGGGAGTTTCCGGAAACACCATATATTTT	CASSLKGVSGNTIYF
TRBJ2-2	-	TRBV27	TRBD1	TGTGCCAGCAGTGCTTGGACAGGGGAAACCGGGGAGCTGTTTTTT	CASSAWTGETGELFF
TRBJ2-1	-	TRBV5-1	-	TGCGCCAGCAGCTTCCAATGGCGGGATGAGCAGTTCTTC	CASSFQWRDEQFF
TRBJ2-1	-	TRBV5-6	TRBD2	TGTGCCAGCAGCCCCGGACAGATTAGCGGGAGCGGTCAGGATGAGCAGTTCTTC	CASSPGQISGSGQDEQFF
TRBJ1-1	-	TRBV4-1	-	TGCGCCAGCAGCCAAGTCCTCCGAGGTGCGAACACTGAAGCTTTCTTT	CASSQVLRGANTEAFF
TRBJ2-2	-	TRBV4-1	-	TGCGCCAGCAGCCAAGACCAGGGTCCCACCGGGGAGCTGTTTTTT	CASSQDQGPTGELFF
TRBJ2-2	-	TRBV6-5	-	TGTGCCAGCAGTTACTCGATGCGGACGAACACCGGGGAGCTGTTTTTT	CASSYSMRTNTGELFF
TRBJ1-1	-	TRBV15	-	TGTGCCACCAGCAGAGATGGGGCAGAAAACACTGAAGCTTTCTTT	CATSRDGAENTEAFF
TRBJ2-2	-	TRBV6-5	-	TGTGCCAGCAGTTCGCTCCAGGCCGGGGAGCTGTTTTTT	CASSSLQAGELFF
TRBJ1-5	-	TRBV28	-	TGTGCCAGCAGTTTGCAGGGACTCACCCTATCCGGGCATTTT	CASSLQGLTLSGHF
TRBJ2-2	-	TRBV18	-	TGTGCCAGCTCATCGTTTAGCGGATACACCGGGGAGCTGTTTTTT	CASSSFSGYTGELFF
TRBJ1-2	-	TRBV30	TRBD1	TGTGCCTGGACCCGGACGGGACAGCTCGCTTCTAACTATGGCTACACCTTC	CAWTRTGQLASNYGYTF
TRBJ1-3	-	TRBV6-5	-	TGTGCCAGCAGTTTGGGACACCAAAGCTCTGGAAACACCATATATTTT	CASSLGHQSSGNTIYF
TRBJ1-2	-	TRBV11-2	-	TGTGCCAGCAGCCGAACGGACAGCACTAACTATGGCTACACCTTC	CASSRTDSTNYGYTF
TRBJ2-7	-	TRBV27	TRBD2	TGTGCCAGCAGTTTATTATTAGGGACTACCTCAGGCGAGCAGTACTTC	CASSLLLGTTSGEQYF
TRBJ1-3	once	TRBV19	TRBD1	TGTGCCAGTAGCCGGGACAGACGCTCTGGAAACACCATATATTTT	CASSRDRRSGNTIYF
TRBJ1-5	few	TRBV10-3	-	TGTGCCATCAGTGAGTCGAGTTGGGGGGTCGGTCAGCCCCAGCATTTT	CAISESSWGVGQPQHF
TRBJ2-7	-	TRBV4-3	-	TGCGCCAGCAGCCAAGACGCAGGGACCTACGAGCAGTACTTC	CASSQDAGTYEQYF
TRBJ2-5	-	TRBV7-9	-	TGTGCCAGCAGCTTACCGACACCCCCAGAGACCCAGTACTTC	CASSLPTPPETQYF
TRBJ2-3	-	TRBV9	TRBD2	TGTGCCAGCACCCCGCACCCAGCGGGAGGGGCAGATACGCAGTATTTT	CASTPHPAGGADTQYF
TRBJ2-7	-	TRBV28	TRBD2	TGTGCCAGCACCCTAGCGGGAGGTTCCCACGAGCAGTACTTC	CASTLAGGSHEQYF
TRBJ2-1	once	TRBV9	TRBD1	TGTGCCAGCAGCGTAGAGGGATGGGGACAGGGTTATAATGAGCAGTTCTTC	CASSVEGWGQGYNEQFF
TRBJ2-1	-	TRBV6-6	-	TGTGCCAGCATTTCTAGTACCTACAATGAGCAGTTCTTC	CASISSTYNEQFF
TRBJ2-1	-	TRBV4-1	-	TGCGCCAGCAGCCAACCACAGGCGGACAGCTCTATTTTTTACAATGAGCAGTTCTTC	CASSQPQADSSIFYNEQFF
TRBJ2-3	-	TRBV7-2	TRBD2	TGTGCCAGCAGCTTAGGACTAGCGGGGGGGCTTGCAGATACGCAGTATTTT	CASSLGLAGGLADTQYF
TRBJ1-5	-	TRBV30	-	TGTGCCTGGAGTGAGGACTATAGCAATCAGCCCCAGCATTTT	CAWSEDYSNQPQHF
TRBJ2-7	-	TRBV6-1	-	TGTGCCAAACGACATTGGTCCCTACCCTACGAGCAGTACTTC	CAKRHWSLPYEQYF
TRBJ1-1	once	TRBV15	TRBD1	TGTGCCACCAGCAGAGAGAGACAGGGGTCGAACACTGAAGCTTTCTTT	CATSRERQGSNTEAFF
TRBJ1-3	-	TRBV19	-	TGTGCCAGTAGTAGTCCTTCCCGTCCTGGAAACACCATATATTTT	CASSSPSRPGNTIYF
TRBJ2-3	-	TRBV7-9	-	TGTGCCAGCAGCGTCTCAGGTTTAGGTACGCAGTATTTT	CASSVSGLGTQYF
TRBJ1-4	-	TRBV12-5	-	TGTGCTAGTGGTTTGACAGGGTCTGAAAAACTGTTTTTT	CASGLTGSEKLFF
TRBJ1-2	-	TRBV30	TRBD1	TGTGCCTGGGCTCAGGGGGCAAATGGCTACACCTTC	CAWAQGANGYTF
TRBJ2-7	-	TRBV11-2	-	TGTGCCAGCAGCTTAGTTTTCAGCTACGAGCAGTACTTC	CASSLVFSYEQYF
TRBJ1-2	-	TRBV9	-	TGTGCCAGCAGCACCAGGGCAAGGTTCGACTATGGCTACACCTTC	CASSTRARFDYGYTF
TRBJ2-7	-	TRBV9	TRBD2	TGTGCCAGCAGCGTAGGGACTAGCGGGGGCGCCTACGAGCAGTACTTC	CASSVGTSGGAYEQYF
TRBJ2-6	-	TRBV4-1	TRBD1	TGCGCCAGCAGCCAGGGGACAGGGGGAGGACCTGGGGCCAACGTCCTGACTTTC	CASSQGTGGGPGANVLTF
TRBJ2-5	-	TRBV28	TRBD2	TGTGCCAGCAGTTTCCTTGCGGGAGGTGAAGAGACCCAGTACTTC	CASSFLAGGEETQYF
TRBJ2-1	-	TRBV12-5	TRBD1	TGTGCTAGTGGTTCCGGGACAGGGCTGTACAATGAGCAGTTCTTC	CASGSGTGLYNEQFF
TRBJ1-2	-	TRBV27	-	TGTGCCAGCCGACCGCTAGGGGACTATGGCTACACCTTC	CASRPLGDYGYTF
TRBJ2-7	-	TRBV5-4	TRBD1	TGTGCCAGCAGCTTGGGGGGACAGGGTCTGCTTTACGAGCAGTACTTC	CASSLGGQGLLYEQYF
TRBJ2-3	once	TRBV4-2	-	TGTGCCAGCAGCCAGGGGGGGGCGCAAGATACGCAGTATTTT	CASSQGGAQDTQYF
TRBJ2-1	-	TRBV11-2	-	TGTGCCAGCAGCTTAGGGCTAGCGCCAATCAATGAGCAGTTCTTC	CASSLGLAPINEQFF
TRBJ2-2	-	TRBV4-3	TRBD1	TGCGCCAGCAGCCAAGGGGGACAGCACACCGGGGAGCTGTTTTTT	CASSQGGQHTGELFF
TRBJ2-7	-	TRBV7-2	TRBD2	TGTGCCAGCAGCTTAGCGCTAGGAGGGACTAGCGGGGGGACCTACGAGCAGTACTTC	CASSLALGGTSGGTYEQYF
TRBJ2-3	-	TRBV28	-	TGTGCCAGCAGTTTAATGGCGGGAAACGCGCAGTATTTT	CASSLMAGNAQYF
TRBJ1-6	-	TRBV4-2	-	TGTGCCAGCAGCCTGACCCTCCAGGCGAGCTCCTATAATTCACCCCTCCACTTT	CASSLTLQASSYNSPLHF
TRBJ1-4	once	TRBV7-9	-	TGTGCCAGCAGCTTGGGGCTGGGAGGGGTTGCAACTAATGAAAAACTGTTTTTT	CASSLGLGGVATNEKLFF
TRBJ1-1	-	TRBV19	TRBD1	TGTGCCAGCTGGACAGGACTTGAAGCTTTCTTT	CASWTGLEAFF
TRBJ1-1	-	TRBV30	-	TGTGCCTGGGGTACTACAGAAGCTTTCTTT	CAWGTTEAFF
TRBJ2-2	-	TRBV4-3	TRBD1	TGCGCCAGCTCACGGACAGGGGCAACCGGGGAGCTGTTTTTT	CASSRTGATGELFF
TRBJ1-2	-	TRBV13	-	TGTGCCAGCAGCTTAGAGTCTACCGGTCGCTACACCTTC	CASSLESTGRYTF